The entry below gives a single T cell receptor beta chain sequence along with its context. Its antigen is not identified. Sequencing used immunoSEQ multiplex PCR; TCRdb keeps in-frame clones, though not all of them. This table has 40,000 to 60,000 clones, about 94% appearing once. The data derive from a study of T cell therapy after organ transplantation. Study in general: T cells were expanded roughly 2 weeks with 30 CMV class I/II epitopes. Overall study findings and caveats: In nonresponders, large pretherapy expansions changed minimally after therapy. Endogenous clonotypes not in therapy products appeared after therapy alongside transferred ones.

The sequence derives from a human patient who had received a solid organ transplant and had CMV disease. The material sequenced was CD8+ T cells from blood, taken before autologous CMV-specific T cell therapy.

Here the CDR3 reads CAWSPGTTNSPLHF. The DNA for the CDR3 is TGTGCCTGGAGCCCCGGGACCACTAATTCACCCCTCCACTTT. The chain combines TRBV30 with TRBJ1-6; possibly TRBD1 for D (5 bases). The CDR3 is made up of 14 amino acids. Germline loops: CDR1 GTSNPN, CDR2 SVGIG (reference sequence). V was clipped by 3 bases and J by 6 bases, with 12 bases between them.